The present T cell receptor (beta chain) was sequenced within a study of a mutant IDH1 vaccine in newly diagnosed glioma (dated by TCRdb to about 2021). Study-level background: Of the approximately 30 treated patients, approximately 62% were male and 37.5% were female, and the mean age was approximately 39 years. Prior to enrollment, patients had been given standard therapy consisting of radiotherapy alone, temozolomide alone, or radiochemotherapy with temozolomide, with the combination given to most patients. Peripheral blood samples were drawn at six visits, namely V03 (baseline), V05, V07, V10, V12 and V13. For exploratory analyses, longitudinal TCRB deep sequencing was carried out in more than 20 treated patients wherever samples were available. Paper-wide results and their limitations: Vaccine-induced immune responses across multiple MHC alleles were detected in approximately 94% of patients. The authors noted that analyses of patient blood samples could not be reproduced because of sample limitations. Availability determined which PBMC samples were chosen for TCRB deep sequencing. No apparent relationship was observed between pseudoprogression and alterations in the top peripheral T cell clonotypes detected by TCRB sequencing.

With respect to this clone: Its antigen is currently not known. Nothing much larger sits one base from this clone, and base qualities are not available.

The library was prepared using the immunoSEQ multiplex PCR assay. Rearranged TCR beta chain sequences were amplified with the hsTCRB Kit following the manufacturer's protocol. Sequencing of TCRB libraries was carried out on an Illumina MiSeq. The source study handled its data this way. The proprietary platform of the kit vendor was used for demultiplexing, trimming and gene mapping. In its TCRdb copy, this immuneACCESS table keeps in-frame sequences only and misses some clones. Where compared with another copy, unresolved V genes explain less than half of these, and the others have no known cause. V and J calls and clone size are those listed in that table; D and trimming were worked out from the DNA. This sample gives around 24,000 clones in total; more than 85% of them show up just once. More than 8.5% of the sample belongs to the ten largest clones. V lost 0 bases and J lost 2 bases; the stretch between them is 13 bases long. The CDR3 spans 16 residues, from the cysteine through the phenylalanine. Only the CDR3 region is kept as DNA, spanning 48 bases read in frame from base 1. Sequences SGHRS (CDR1) and YFSETQ (CDR2) are obtained from the germline V gene.

This sample's time point label indicates: baseline, week 1 (first vaccination visit). According to the study, the label for this sample's treatment or condition signals: pre-vaccination baseline after standard-of-care therapy. Donors had newly diagnosed WHO grade 3 or 4 IDH1-mutant astrocytomas with loss of nuclear ATRX. The samples were drawn from NOA16, a multicentre, single-arm, open-label phase I trial in Germany that tested a mutant IDH1 peptide vaccine in humans for the first time. Blood drawn at visit V03 was used as the baseline sample for immunogenicity testing. Genomic DNA for TCRB sequencing was isolated from EDTA blood with the DNeasy Blood and Tissue Kit.

The material sequenced was PBMCs, taken from a glioma patient treated with radiotherapy, temozolomide or both. This TCR came from a man in his thirties or forties with glioma. The chain links TRBV5-1 with TRBJ2-3; the D gene lacks a confident call. The CDR3 protein is CASSLEGRPVTDTQYF. The DNA sequence is given as TGCGCCAGCAGCTTGGAGGGCAGGCCAGTCACAGATACGCAGTATTTT. The reference TRBV5-1 and TRBJ2-3 proteins fill in what lies around the CDR3, so the full variable domain reads KAGVTQTPRYLIKTRGQQVTLSCSPISGHRSVSWYQQTPGQGLQFLFEYFSETQRNKGNFPGRFSGRQFSNSRSEMNVSTLELGDSALYLCASSLEGRPVTDTQYFGPGTRLTVL.